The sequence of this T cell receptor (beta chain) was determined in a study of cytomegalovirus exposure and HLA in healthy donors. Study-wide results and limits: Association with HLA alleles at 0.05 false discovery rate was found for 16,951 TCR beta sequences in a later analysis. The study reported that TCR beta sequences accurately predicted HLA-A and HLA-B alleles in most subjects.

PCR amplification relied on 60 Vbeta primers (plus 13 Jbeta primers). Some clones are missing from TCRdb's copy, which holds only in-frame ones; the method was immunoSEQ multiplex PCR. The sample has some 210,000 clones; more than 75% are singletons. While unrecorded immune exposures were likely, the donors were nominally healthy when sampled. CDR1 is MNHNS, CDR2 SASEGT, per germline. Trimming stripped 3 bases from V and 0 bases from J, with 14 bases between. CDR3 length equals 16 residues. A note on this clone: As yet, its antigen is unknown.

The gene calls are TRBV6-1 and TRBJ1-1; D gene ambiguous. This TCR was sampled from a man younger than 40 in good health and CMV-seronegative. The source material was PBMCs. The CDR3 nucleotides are TGTGCCAGCAGTGAGGGTAGGGAGGATCTGAACACTGAAGCTTTCTTT. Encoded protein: CASSEGREDLNTEAFF.